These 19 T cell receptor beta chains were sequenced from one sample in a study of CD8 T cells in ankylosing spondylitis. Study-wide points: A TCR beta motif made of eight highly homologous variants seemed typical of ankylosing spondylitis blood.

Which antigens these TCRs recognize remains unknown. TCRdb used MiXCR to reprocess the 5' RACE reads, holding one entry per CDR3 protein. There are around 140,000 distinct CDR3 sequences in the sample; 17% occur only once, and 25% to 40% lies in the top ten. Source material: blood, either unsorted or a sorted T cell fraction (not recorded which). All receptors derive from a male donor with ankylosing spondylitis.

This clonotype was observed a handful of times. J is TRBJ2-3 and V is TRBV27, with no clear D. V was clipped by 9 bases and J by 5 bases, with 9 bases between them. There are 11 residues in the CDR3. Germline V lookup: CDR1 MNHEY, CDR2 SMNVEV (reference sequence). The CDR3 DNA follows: TGTGCCAGTTCTTTTCTAGATACGCAGTATTTT. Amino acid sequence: CASSFLDTQYF.

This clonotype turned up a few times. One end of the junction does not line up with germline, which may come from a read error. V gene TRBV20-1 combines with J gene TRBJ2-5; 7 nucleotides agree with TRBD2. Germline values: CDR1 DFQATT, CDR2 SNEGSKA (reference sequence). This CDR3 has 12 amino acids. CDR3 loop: CSVRLAQETQYF. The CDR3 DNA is TGCAGTGTTAGACTAGCCCAAGAGACCCAGTACTTC.

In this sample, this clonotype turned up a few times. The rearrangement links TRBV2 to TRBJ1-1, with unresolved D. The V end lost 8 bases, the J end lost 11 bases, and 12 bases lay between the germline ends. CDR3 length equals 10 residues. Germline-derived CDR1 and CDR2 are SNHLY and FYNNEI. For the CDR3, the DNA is TGTGCCAGCCGGGGAGCGAGCGCTTTCTTT. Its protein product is CASRGASAFF. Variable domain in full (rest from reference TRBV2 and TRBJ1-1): EPEVTQTPSHQVTQMGQEVILRCVPISNHLYFYWYRQILGQKVEFLVSFYNNEISEKSEIFDDQFSVERPDGSNFTLKIRSTKLEDSAMYFCASRGASAFFGQGTRLTVV.

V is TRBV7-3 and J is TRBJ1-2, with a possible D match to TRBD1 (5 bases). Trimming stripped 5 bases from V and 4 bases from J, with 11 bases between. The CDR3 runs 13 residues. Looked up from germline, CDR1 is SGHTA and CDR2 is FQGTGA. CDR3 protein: CASSPGAAYGYTF. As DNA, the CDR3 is TGTGCCAGCAGCCCCGGGGCCGCCTATGGCTACACCTTC.

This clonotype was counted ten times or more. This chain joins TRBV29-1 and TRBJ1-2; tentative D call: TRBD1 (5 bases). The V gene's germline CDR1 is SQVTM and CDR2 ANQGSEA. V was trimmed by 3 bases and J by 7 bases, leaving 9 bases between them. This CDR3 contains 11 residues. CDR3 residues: CSVDGGGGYTF. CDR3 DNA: TGCAGCGTTGATGGGGGAGGTGGCTACACCTTC.

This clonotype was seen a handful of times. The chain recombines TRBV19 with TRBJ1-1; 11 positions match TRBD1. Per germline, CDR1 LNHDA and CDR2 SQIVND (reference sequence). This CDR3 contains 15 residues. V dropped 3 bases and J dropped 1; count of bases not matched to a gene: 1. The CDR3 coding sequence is TGTGCCAGTAGTATGGGGACAGGGGGGAACACTGAAGCTTTCTTT. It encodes CASSMGTGGNTEAFF.

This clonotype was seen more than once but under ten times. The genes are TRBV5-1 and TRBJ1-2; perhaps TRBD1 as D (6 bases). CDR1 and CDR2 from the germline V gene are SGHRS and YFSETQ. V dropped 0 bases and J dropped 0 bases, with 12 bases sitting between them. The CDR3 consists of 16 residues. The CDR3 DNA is TGCGCCAGCAGCTTGGCCGAGGGGGGATCTAACTATGGCTACACCTTC. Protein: CASSLAEGGSNYGYTF. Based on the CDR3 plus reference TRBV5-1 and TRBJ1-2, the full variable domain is KAGVTQTPRYLIKTRGQQVTLSCSPISGHRSVSWYQQTPGQGLQFLFEYFSETQRNKGNFPGRFSGRQFSNSRSEMNVSTLELGDSALYLCASSLAEGGSNYGYTFGSGTRLTVV.

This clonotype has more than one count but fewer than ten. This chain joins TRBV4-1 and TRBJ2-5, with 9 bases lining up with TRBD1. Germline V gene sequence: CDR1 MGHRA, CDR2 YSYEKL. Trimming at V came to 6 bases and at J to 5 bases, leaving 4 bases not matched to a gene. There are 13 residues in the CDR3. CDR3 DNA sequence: TGCGCCAGCAGGGGACAGGGTTGGGAGACCCAGTACTTC. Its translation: CASRGQGWETQYF.

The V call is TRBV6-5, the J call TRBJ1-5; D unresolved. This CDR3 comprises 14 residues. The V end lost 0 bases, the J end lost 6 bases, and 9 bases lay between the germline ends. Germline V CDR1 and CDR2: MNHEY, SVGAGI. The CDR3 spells CASSYSMGGQPQHF. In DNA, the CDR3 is TGTGCCAGCAGTTACTCGATGGGTGGTCAGCCCCAGCATTTT.

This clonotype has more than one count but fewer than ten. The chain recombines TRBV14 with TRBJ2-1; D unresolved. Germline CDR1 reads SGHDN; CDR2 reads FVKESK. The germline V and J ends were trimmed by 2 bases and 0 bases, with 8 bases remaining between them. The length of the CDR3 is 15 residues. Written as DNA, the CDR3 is TGTGCCAGCAGCCAAAACCCTAGCTCCTACAATGAGCAGTTCTTC. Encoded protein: CASSQNPSSYNEQFF.

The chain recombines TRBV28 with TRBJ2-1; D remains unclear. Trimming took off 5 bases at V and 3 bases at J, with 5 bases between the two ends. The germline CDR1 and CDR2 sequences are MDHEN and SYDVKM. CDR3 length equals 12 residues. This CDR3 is CASSDFYNEQFF. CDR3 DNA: TGTGCCAGCAGTGACTTCTACAATGAGCAGTTCTTC.

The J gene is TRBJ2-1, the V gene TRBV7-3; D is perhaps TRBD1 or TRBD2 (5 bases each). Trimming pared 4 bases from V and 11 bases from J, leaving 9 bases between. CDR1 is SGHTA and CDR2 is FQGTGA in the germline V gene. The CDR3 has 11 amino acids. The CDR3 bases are TGTGCCAGCAGCTCCGAGGGGCAGCAGTTCTTC. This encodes CASSSEGQQFF.

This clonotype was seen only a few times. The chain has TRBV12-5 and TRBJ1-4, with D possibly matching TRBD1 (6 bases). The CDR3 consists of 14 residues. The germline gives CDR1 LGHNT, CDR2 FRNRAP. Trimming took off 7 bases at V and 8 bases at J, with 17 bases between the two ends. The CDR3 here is CASALGGRIEKLFF. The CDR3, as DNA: TGTGCTAGTGCCCTAGGGGGTCGGATCGAAAAACTGTTTTTT.

CDR3 region: CATTGTPYNEQFF. CDR3 sequence (DNA): TGTGCCACCACCGGGACTCCTTACAATGAGCAGTTCTTC. V gene TRBV24-1 combines with J gene TRBJ2-1, with D possibly matching TRBD2 (6 bases). V was cut by 8 bases and J by 4 bases, with 11 bases left in between. CDR1 KGHDR and CDR2 SFDVKD come from the germline V gene. The CDR3 is 13 amino acids.

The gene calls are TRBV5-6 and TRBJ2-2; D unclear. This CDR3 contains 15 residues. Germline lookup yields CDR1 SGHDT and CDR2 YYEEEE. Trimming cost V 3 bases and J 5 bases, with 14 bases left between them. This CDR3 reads CASSSDVLLTGELFF. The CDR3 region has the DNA TGTGCCAGCAGCTCGGACGTGCTTTTAACCGGGGAGCTGTTTTTT.

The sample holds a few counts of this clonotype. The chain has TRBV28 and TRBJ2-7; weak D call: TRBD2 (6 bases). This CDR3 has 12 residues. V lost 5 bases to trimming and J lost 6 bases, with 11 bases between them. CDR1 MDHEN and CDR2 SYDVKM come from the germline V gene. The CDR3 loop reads CASSPRGLEQYF. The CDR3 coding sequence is TGTGCCAGCAGTCCTAGGGGACTCGAGCAGTACTTC.

CDR3 in amino acids: CASSLSTFTQIQFF. CDR3 nucleotide sequence: TGTGCCAGCAGTTTATCCACCTTTACCCAAATCCAGTTCTTC. The chain joins TRBV27 to TRBJ2-1, with unresolved D. Trimming removed 0 bases at V and 13 bases at J, with 16 bases between. The CDR3 spans 14 residues. CDR1 and CDR2 (germline): MNHEY, SMNVEV (reference sequence).

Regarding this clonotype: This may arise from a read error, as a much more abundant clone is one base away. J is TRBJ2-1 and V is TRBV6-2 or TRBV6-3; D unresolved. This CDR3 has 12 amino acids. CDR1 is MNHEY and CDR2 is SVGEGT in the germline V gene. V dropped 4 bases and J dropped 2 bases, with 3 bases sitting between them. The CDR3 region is CASSFTYNEQFF. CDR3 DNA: TGTGCCAGCAGTTTCACCTACAATGAGCAGTTCTTC.

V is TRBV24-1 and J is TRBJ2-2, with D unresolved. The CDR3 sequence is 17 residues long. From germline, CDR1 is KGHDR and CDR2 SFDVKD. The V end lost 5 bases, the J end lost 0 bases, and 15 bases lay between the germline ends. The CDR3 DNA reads TGTGCCACCAGTGGGGTCCCTCTCCGAGCGAACACCGGGGAGCTGTTTTTT. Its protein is CATSGVPLRANTGELFF.